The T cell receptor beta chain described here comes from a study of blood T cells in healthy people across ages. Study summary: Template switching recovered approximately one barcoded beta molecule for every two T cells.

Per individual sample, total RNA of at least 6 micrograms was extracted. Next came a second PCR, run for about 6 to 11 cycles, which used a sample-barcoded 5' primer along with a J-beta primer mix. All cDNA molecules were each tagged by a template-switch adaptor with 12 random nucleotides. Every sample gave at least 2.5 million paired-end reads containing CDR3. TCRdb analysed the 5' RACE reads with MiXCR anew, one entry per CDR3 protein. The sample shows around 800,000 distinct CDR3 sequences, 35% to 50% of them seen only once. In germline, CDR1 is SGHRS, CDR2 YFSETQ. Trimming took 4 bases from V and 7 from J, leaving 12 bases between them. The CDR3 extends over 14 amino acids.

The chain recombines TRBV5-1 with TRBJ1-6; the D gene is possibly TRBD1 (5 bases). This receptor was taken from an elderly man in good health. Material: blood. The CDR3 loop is CASSAGERNSPLHF. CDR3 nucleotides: TGCGCCAGCAGCGCGGGGGAACGCAATTCACCCCTCCACTTT.